This T cell receptor (beta chain) was identified during a study of OX40 agonist ivuxolimab in advanced cancers. Study context: A history of anti-PD-1, anti-PD-L1 or anti-CTLA-4 therapy was acceptable, and roughly 40% had some.

Method: immunoSEQ multiplex PCR; TCRdb's copy keeps in-frame clones and lacks some. Of about 56,000 clones in the sample, about four fifths are singletons; the top ten hold under 6%. This clone was observed a handful of times. The source of this sequence is an adult with an advanced solid tumor such as melanoma, head and neck, liver or kidney cancer. The specimen was CD4+ or CD8+ T cells sorted from blood, collected in a trial of the OX40 agonist ivuxolimab.

The CDR3 DNA follows: TGTGCCAGCAGCTTCTCAGGGAACACTGAAGCTTTCTTT. Translation gives CASSFSGNTEAFF. The rearrangement links TRBV5-4 to TRBJ1-1; unclear D gene. The germline V gene has CDR1 SGHNT and CDR2 YYREEE (reference sequence). V shed 2 bases and J shed 1 base, with 6 bases lying between them. The CDR3 consists of 13 residues.